This TCR beta chain was captured in a study of CD8 T cells in ankylosing spondylitis. The study's findings and limits: One TCR beta motif, made up of roughly 8 highly homologous variants, appeared characteristic of ankylosing spondylitis blood.

This CDR3 spans 15 amino acids. Germline CDR1 is LGHDT and CDR2 is YNNKEL (reference sequence). The V end lost 0 bases, the J end lost 6 bases, and 13 bases lay between the germline ends. This clonotype was observed at least ten times. As yet, its antigen is unknown. MiXCR was run by TCRdb on the 5' RACE reads, yielding one entry per CDR3 protein. This table holds under 400,000 distinct CDR3 sequences, roughly 11% found once. The specimen was blood, either unsorted or a sorted T cell fraction (not recorded which). This receptor was obtained from a female donor with ankylosing spondylitis or in good health (not recorded which). This chain links TRBV3-1 with TRBJ2-3; D is uncertain. CDR3 in amino acids: CASSQEWLDEDTQYF. The CDR3 region has the DNA TGTGCCAGCAGCCAAGAATGGCTAGATGAGGATACGCAGTATTTT.